In this sample, the clone carrying this T cell receptor (beta chain) turned up many times. TCRdb independently ran MiXCR on the 5' RACE reads; one entry per CDR3 protein. The sample includes about 890,000 distinct CDR3 sequences, 12% of them seen just once. The record originates from a study of identical twins. V shed 6 bases and J 4 bases; nucleotides not matched to a gene: 5. CDR1 and CDR2 (germline): LGHDT, YNNKEL (reference sequence). The CDR3 consists of 14 residues. The sample was also reused in another study, on yellow fever vaccine responses in identical twins.

The chain combines TRBV3-1 with TRBJ1-5; 8 bases map to TRBD1. The TCR was taken from a woman aged 18-35 years in good health. Sequenced input: PBMCs. This CDR3 reads CASSDRGGNQPQHF. CDR3 in DNA: TGTGCCAGCAGTGACAGGGGTGGTAATCAGCCCCAGCATTTT. Based on the CDR3 plus reference TRBV3-1 and TRBJ1-5, the full variable domain is DTAVSQTPKYLVTQMGNDKSIKCEQNLGHDTMYWYKQDSKKFLKIMFSYNNKELIINETVPNRFSPKSPDKAHLNLHINSLELGDSAVYFCASSDRGGNQPQHFGDGTRLSIL.